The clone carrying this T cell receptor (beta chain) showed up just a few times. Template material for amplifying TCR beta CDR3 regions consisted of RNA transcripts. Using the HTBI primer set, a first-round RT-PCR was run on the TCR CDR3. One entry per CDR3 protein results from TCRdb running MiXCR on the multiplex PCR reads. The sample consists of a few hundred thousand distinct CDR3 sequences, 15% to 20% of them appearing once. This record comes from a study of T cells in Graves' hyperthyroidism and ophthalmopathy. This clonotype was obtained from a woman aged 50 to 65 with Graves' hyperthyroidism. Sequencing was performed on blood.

Here the CDR3 reads CASSPGTSGDEQYF. For the CDR3, the DNA is TGCGCCAGCAGTCCGGGGACTAGCGGAGACGAGCAGTACTTC. V and J are TRBV10-1 and TRBJ2-7; 11 nucleotides agree with TRBD2. Germline-derived CDR1 and CDR2 are WNHNN and SYGVQD (reference sequence). Trimming removed 5 bases from V and 5 bases from J; junction bases left unmatched: 5. The CDR3 totals 14 residues.